Each of the 32 T cell receptor beta chains below was sequenced from the same sample in a study of blood T cell repertoires in COVID-19. Data came from immunoSEQ multiplex PCR; TCRdb stores just in-frame clones and leaves some out. The table shows roughly 280,000 clones, with 88% occurring only once. The source material was peripheral blood. The receptors here all came from a woman under 40 with COVID-19, enrolled during active disease.

The chain carries TRBV15 and TRBJ1-1; D gene ambiguous. CDR3 size: 16 residues. The V end was cut by 0 bases, the J end by 1 base, with 12 bases between. Germline V gives CDR1 LNHNV, CDR2 YYDKDF (reference sequence). The CDR3 loop reads CATSRDRAGGNTEAFF. The CDR3 coding sequence is TGTGCCACCAGCAGAGATCGAGCAGGAGGGAACACTGAAGCTTTCTTT.

This rearrangement joins TRBV27 to TRBJ1-1; 9 bases map to TRBD1. Trimming at V came to 4 bases and at J to 3 bases, leaving 6 bases not matched to a gene. CDR1 is MNHEY and CDR2 is SMNVEV in the germline V gene (reference sequence). This CDR3 has 15 amino acids. The CDR3 loop is CASSSNRGLDTEAFF. CDR3 sequence (DNA): TGTGCCAGCAGTTCGAACAGGGGGCTGGACACTGAAGCTTTCTTT.

Written as DNA, the CDR3 is TGTGCCAGCAGCCAAGTCGCCCCAGCAGGATTGGTGACCCAGTACTTC. Encoded protein: CASSQVAPAGLVTQYF. The chain combines TRBV14 with TRBJ2-5; unclear D gene. The germline V gene has CDR1 SGHDN and CDR2 FVKESK. The CDR3 has 16 residues. Trimming cost V 1 base and J 7 bases, with 19 bases left between them.

The rearrangement links TRBV30 to TRBJ1-3; 8 bases are shared with TRBD1. V lost 3 bases and J lost 4; bases outside the gene matches: 8. CDR1 GTSNPN and CDR2 SVGIG come from the germline V gene (reference sequence). CDR3 length: 15 residues. CDR3 sequence (DNA): TGTGCCTGGAGCGTCCCCGGGACAGGAGGAAACACCATATATTTT. It codes for CAWSVPGTGGNTIYF.

V usage is TRBV4-1 and J usage is TRBJ2-7; weak D call: TRBD2 (5 bases). CDR3 size: 14 residues. CDR1 is MGHRA, CDR2 YSYEKL, per germline. With 8 bases removed from V and 2 bases from J, the gap between germline ends came to 16 bases. The chain's CDR3 is CASAEGEGPYEQYF. Here the CDR3 DNA reads TGCGCCAGCGCCGAGGGAGAGGGCCCCTACGAGCAGTACTTC.

The chain combines TRBV4-2 with TRBJ2-3; 16 bases line up with TRBD2. V was clipped by 1 base and J by 6 bases; unmatched bases: 4. This CDR3 has 17 amino acids. Germline lookup yields CDR1 LGHNA and CDR2 YNFKEQ. The CDR3 coding sequence is TGTGCCAGCAGCCAAGGGGGACTAGCGGGAGGGCCGGATACGCAGTATTTT. Amino acid sequence: CASSQGGLAGGPDTQYF.

The J gene is TRBJ2-7, the V gene TRBV9; 7 bases fit TRBD2. V was clipped by 6 bases and J by 5 bases; unmatched bases: 14. The CDR3 has 15 amino acids. Germline V CDR1 and CDR2: SGDLS, YYNGEE. DNA of the CDR3: TGTGCCAGCACCGCCGGGGGAGGGGACTACGACGAGCAGTACTTC. It yields the protein CASTAGGGDYDEQYF.

The rearrangement joins TRBV11-2 to TRBJ1-2; 11 nucleotides match TRBD1. V dropped 5 bases and J dropped 7; count of bases not matched to a gene: 9. The germline CDR1 and CDR2 sequences are SGHAT and FQNNGV. The CDR3 length is 15 residues. CDR3 sequence: CASSPSRTGGGGYTF. In DNA, the CDR3 is TGTGCCAGCAGCCCCTCAAGGACAGGGGGCGGTGGCTACACCTTC.

This chain links TRBV9 with TRBJ1-4; no clear D. Germline CDR1 SGDLS, CDR2 YYNGEE. The CDR3 is 12 amino acids. Between the trimmed V and J ends, which lost 4 bases and 11 bases, there was a span of 12 bases. CDR3 sequence: CASSPDGGKLFF. The CDR3, as DNA: TGTGCCAGCAGCCCAGACGGCGGGAAACTGTTTTTT. Using reference TRBV9 and TRBJ1-4 for the parts outside the CDR3, the full variable domain is DSGVTQTPKHLITATGQRVTLRCSPRSGDLSVYWYQQSLDQGLQFLIQYYNGEERAKGNILERFSAQQFPDLHSELNLSSLELGDSALYFCASSPDGGKLFFGSGTQLSVL.

V and J are TRBV28 and TRBJ1-2; 9 positions match TRBD1. After removal of 6 bases from V and 7 bases from J, the junction contained 6 bases not matched to a gene. CDR3 length: 13 residues. Germline V lookup: CDR1 MDHEN, CDR2 SYDVKM. The CDR3 spells CASRSQGASGYTF. DNA of the CDR3: TGTGCCAGCAGATCACAGGGGGCAAGTGGCTACACCTTC.

This clone is medium-sized within its sample. The chain recombines TRBV19 with TRBJ1-2; TRBD1 matches 8 bases. The V and J ends lost 11 bases and 4 bases, in that order; junction bases with no gene match: 12. The CDR3 spans 14 residues. Germline V gene data show CDR1 as LNHDA and CDR2 as SQIVND (reference sequence). CDR3 DNA sequence: TGTGCCCCCCCCCGGGGACAGGCGGGCTATGGCTACACCTTC. It is translated as CAPPRGQAGYGYTF.

This rearrangement joins TRBV30 to TRBJ2-5; D is perhaps TRBD2 (5 bases). This CDR3 spans 14 amino acids. Germline V gene data show CDR1 as GTSNPN and CDR2 as SVGIG (reference sequence). V lost 4 bases, J lost 5 bases, and 17 bases lay in between. CDR3 coding DNA: TGTGCCTGGAAATCACTAGGAACATACGAGACCCAGTACTTC. It translates to CAWKSLGTYETQYF.

This clone appeared a single time. The chain couples TRBV7-6 to TRBJ2-5, with a tentative D call TRBD1 (6 bases). V dropped 5 bases and J dropped 5 bases, with 12 bases sitting between them. The CDR3 is 13 residues long. Germline CDR1 is SGHVS and CDR2 is FNYEAQ. The chain's CDR3 is CASSPSDRETQYF. The DNA for the CDR3 is TGTGCCAGCAGCCCGTCCGACAGGGAGACCCAGTACTTC.

The rearrangement links TRBV11-2 to TRBJ2-3; D is undetermined. CDR3 length: 15 amino acids. Germline CDR1 reads SGHAT; CDR2 reads FQNNGV. V was pared by 1 base and J by 6 bases, with 14 bases between. CDR3 protein: CASSLASPAYDTQYF. CDR3 coding DNA: TGTGCCAGCAGCTTAGCTTCCCCCGCGTACGATACGCAGTATTTT.

The chain recombines TRBV7-2 with TRBJ2-5; TRBD2 matches 10 bases. Germline loops: CDR1 SGHTA, CDR2 FQGNSA. This CDR3 spans 14 amino acids. The V segment lost 1 base and the J segment 6 bases; nucleotides outside the gene matches: 2. CDR3 loop: CASSLGAGGKTQYF. CDR3 DNA sequence: TGTGCCAGCAGCTTAGGAGCGGGAGGGAAGACCCAGTACTTC.

This chain uses TRBV29-1 with TRBJ2-4; no clear D. The CDR3 length is 11 residues. Germline CDR1 reads SQVTM; CDR2 reads ANQGSEA. The germline V and J ends were trimmed by 3 bases and 9 bases, with 9 bases remaining between them. CDR3 nucleotides: TGCAGCGTTGAGTACTTCGCCATTCAGTACTTC. Amino acid sequence: CSVEYFAIQYF.

The chain uses TRBV6-6 and TRBJ1-2; 7 positions match TRBD1. The CDR3 is 13 amino acids. Germline CDR1 MNHNY, CDR2 SVGAGI (reference sequence). Trimming took 7 bases from V and 7 from J; bases not matched to a gene: 9. CDR3 in amino acids: CASTDRQGGGYTF. CDR3 coding DNA: TGTGCCAGCACCGATAGACAGGGAGGTGGCTACACCTTC.

The CDR3 spells CASSTTIGTEAFF. The CDR3 nucleotides are TGTGCCAGCAGTACGACTATTGGTACTGAAGCTTTCTTT. The chain recombines TRBV6-4 with TRBJ1-1; D is ambiguous. Looked up from germline, CDR1 is MRHNA and CDR2 is SNTAGT. V lost 5 bases to trimming and J lost 5 bases, with 12 bases between them. The CDR3 runs to 13 residues.

V gene TRBV5-1 combines with J gene TRBJ1-1; 9 bases line up with TRBD1. This CDR3 comprises 15 residues. V lost 0 bases to trimming and J lost 7 bases; unmatched junction nucleotides: 7. Germline V gives CDR1 SGHRS, CDR2 YFSETQ. In DNA form, the CDR3 reads TGCGCCAGCAGCTTGGGGGACAGGGATTACTTTGAAGCTTTCTTT. It specifies CASSLGDRDYFEAFF.

This clone turned up a few times. This sequence joins TRBV30 and TRBJ2-1; D is unclear. V was pared by 5 bases and J by 5 bases, with 7 bases between. CDR3 length: 11 residues. The germline gives CDR1 GTSNPN, CDR2 SVGIG (reference sequence). This CDR3 is CAWDSNNEQFF. In DNA, the CDR3 is TGTGCCTGGGACTCTAACAATGAGCAGTTCTTC.

The chain carries TRBV5-1 and TRBJ2-5; 12 bases match TRBD2. Germline CDR1 reads SGHRS; CDR2 reads YFSETQ. The CDR3 has 16 amino acids. V shed 0 bases, J shed 4 bases, and the junction held 4 bases outside the gene matches. CDR3 nucleotides: TGCGCCAGCAGCTTGGAGACTAGCGGGAGCCCAGAGACCCAGTACTTC. This translates into CASSLETSGSPETQYF.

This clone was observed a handful of times. The chain links TRBV30 to TRBJ1-1, with TRBD1 as a possible D gene (6 bases). Trimming removed 1 base from V and 3 bases from J, with 9 bases in between. CDR1 is GTSNPN and CDR2 is SVGIG in the germline V gene (reference sequence). The CDR3 runs 13 residues. DNA for the CDR3: TGTGCCTGGAGTGAGGGGGGGTACACTGAAGCTTTCTTT. Amino acid sequence: CAWSEGGYTEAFF.

V is TRBV6-2 or TRBV6-3 and J is TRBJ1-6; D gene unclear. The CDR3 consists of 14 residues. Per germline, CDR1 MNHEY and CDR2 SVGEGT. The germline V and J ends were trimmed by 5 bases and 8 bases, with 13 bases remaining between them. CDR3 DNA: TGTGCCAGCAGTACGAGGGCCGGGGATTCACCCCTCCACTTT. Protein product: CASSTRAGDSPLHF.

The CDR3 here is CASSFEASGIYEQYF. CDR3 in DNA: TGCGCCAGCAGCTTTGAGGCTAGCGGAATCTACGAGCAGTACTTC. V is TRBV5-1 and J is TRBJ2-7, with 7 bases identical to TRBD2. The length of the CDR3 is 15 residues. Germline lookup yields CDR1 SGHRS and CDR2 YFSETQ. V lost 2 bases and J lost 3; bases outside the gene matches: 8.

This rearrangement joins TRBV27 to TRBJ1-3; D gene uncertain. CDR3 length equals 17 residues. The V gene lost 5 bases and the J gene lost 0 bases, with 17 bases spanning the gap. The V gene's germline CDR1 is MNHEY and CDR2 SMNVEV (reference sequence). The CDR3 nucleotides are TGTGCCAGCAGTCACCGGCCGGGATTTCTCTCTGGAAACACCATATATTTT. It codes for CASSHRPGFLSGNTIYF.

The rearrangement joins TRBV28 to TRBJ1-2; 7 positions match TRBD1. Germline CDR1 and CDR2: MDHEN and SYDVKM. V dropped 6 bases and J dropped 8; count of bases not matched to a gene: 6. This CDR3 is 12 amino acids long. CDR3 coding DNA: TGTGCCAGCAGGGCAGGGGGAAGGGGCTACACCTTC. Its translation is CASRAGGRGYTF.

The chain is built from TRBV30 and TRBJ1-3; D gene ambiguous. This CDR3 is 13 amino acids long. The V and J ends lost 2 bases and 0 bases respectively, with 5 bases between them. Germline values: CDR1 GTSNPN, CDR2 SVGIG (reference sequence). The CDR3 sequence: CAWSSISGNTIYF. The CDR3 bases are TGTGCCTGGAGTAGCATCTCTGGAAACACCATATATTTT.

This chain links TRBV27 with TRBJ2-7; the D gene is possibly TRBD1 (5 bases). The V gene's germline CDR1 is MNHEY and CDR2 SMNVEV (reference sequence). The CDR3 extends over 13 amino acids. V lost 2 bases, J lost 1 base, and 6 bases lay in between. The chain's CDR3 is CASSLRTSYEQYF. DNA of the CDR3: TGTGCCAGCAGTTTAAGGACATCCTACGAGCAGTACTTC.

This sequence joins TRBV2 and TRBJ2-5; 11 positions match TRBD2. J lost 5 bases, V lost 6 bases, and 8 bases had no gene match. CDR1 is SNHLY and CDR2 is FYNNEI in the germline V gene. The CDR3 is made up of 15 amino acids. CDR3 sequence reads: CASRLAGGPLETQYF. In DNA form, the CDR3 reads TGTGCCAGCAGGTTAGCGGGAGGGCCTTTGGAGACCCAGTACTTC.

A single count supports this clone. V is TRBV11-1 and J is TRBJ1-5, with D hard to call. The germline V gene has CDR1 SGHAT and CDR2 FQDESV (reference sequence). Trimming took 0 bases from V and 0 from J, leaving 6 bases between them. CDR3 length equals 15 residues. The CDR3, as DNA: TGTGCCAGCAGCTTAGCCAGGTATAGCAATCAGCCCCAGCATTTT. This codes for CASSLARYSNQPQHF.

The sample holds one count of this clone. CDR3: CASSLARGLLEKLFF. The CDR3 DNA reads as TGTGCCAGCAGCTTAGCCAGGGGGCTATTGGAAAAACTGTTTTTT. The J gene is TRBJ1-4, the V gene TRBV7-9, with TRBD1 identical over 8 bases. This CDR3 is built from 15 residues. Germline V gene sequence: CDR1 SEHNR, CDR2 FQNEAQ (reference sequence). After removal of 0 bases from V and 8 bases from J, the junction contained 5 bases not matched to a gene.

V usage is TRBV4-1 and J usage is TRBJ2-5; the D gene is possibly TRBD1 (6 bases). Germline V gives CDR1 MGHRA, CDR2 YSYEKL. V was trimmed by 3 bases and J by 7 bases, leaving 18 bases between them. This CDR3 is built from 15 residues. The CDR3 coding sequence is TGCGCCAGCAGCCATCCCGGGCAGGGGAGTGTGACCCAGTACTTC. Translating it yields CASSHPGQGSVTQYF.